This record looks at one T cell receptor beta chain sequence and its context. Source study methods: Reference gene primer amplification gave nucleated cell count estimates. Clones were sequenced by immunoSEQ multiplex PCR, and TCRdb holds only the in-frame ones, with some missing. The V and J calls and the clone size are those of that table, but D and trimming were determined from the DNA. Of some 100,000 clones listed, about 90% were seen once; the top ten hold 1.1%. This entry comes from a study of blood T cell repertoires in COVID-19. Looking at the study overall: Researchers got acute and convalescent COVID-19 samples from the United States, Italy and Spain. The analysed material was cDNA or gDNA that came from T cells, B-cell-depleted T cells, or PBMCs.

With 5 bases removed from V and 4 bases from J, the gap between germline ends came to 15 bases. This CDR3 is built from 15 residues. In germline, CDR1 is SEHNR, CDR2 FQNEAQ (reference sequence). The chain links TRBV7-9 to TRBJ1-3; D is perhaps TRBD1 (5 bases). The TCR sequence derives from a human donor in a cohort sampled during active COVID-19. The specimen was peripheral blood. CDR3 amino acids: CASSQRQFGGNTIYF. The CDR3 DNA reads TGTGCCAGCAGCCAACGACAGTTTGGAGGAAACACCATATATTTT.